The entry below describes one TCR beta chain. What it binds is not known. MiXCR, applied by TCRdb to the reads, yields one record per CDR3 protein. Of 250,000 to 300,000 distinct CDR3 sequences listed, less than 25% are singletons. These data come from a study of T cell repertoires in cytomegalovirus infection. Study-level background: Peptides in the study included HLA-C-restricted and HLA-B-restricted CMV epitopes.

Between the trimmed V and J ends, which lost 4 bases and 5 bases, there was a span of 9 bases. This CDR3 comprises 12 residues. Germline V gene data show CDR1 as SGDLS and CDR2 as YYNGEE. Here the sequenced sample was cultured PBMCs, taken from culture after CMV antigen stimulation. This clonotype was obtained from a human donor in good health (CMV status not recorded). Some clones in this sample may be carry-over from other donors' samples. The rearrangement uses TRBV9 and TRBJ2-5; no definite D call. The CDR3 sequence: CASSTPGETQYF. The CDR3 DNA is TGTGCCAGCAGCACTCCCGGGGAGACCCAGTACTTC.